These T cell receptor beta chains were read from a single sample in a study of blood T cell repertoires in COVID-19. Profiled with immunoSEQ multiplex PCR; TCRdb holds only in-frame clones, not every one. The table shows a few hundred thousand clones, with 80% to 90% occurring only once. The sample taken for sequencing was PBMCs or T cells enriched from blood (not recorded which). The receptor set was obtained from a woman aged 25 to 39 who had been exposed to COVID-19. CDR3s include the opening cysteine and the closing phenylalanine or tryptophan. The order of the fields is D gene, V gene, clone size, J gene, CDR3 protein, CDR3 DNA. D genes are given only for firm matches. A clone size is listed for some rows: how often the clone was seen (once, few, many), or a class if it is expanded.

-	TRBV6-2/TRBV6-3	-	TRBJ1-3	CASSKDTRNTIYF	TGTGCCAGCAGCAAGGACACAAGAAACACCATATATTTT
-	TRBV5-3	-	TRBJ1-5	CARSLCVWPNQPQHF	TGTGCCAGAAGCTTGTGTGTTTGGCCCAATCAGCCCCAGCATTTT
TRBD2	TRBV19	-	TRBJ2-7	CASSRGLAEAPYEQYF	TGTGCCAGTAGCCGCGGACTAGCGGAAGCACCCTACGAGCAGTACTTC
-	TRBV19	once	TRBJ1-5	CASSPLAGGNQPQHF	TGTGCCAGTAGCCCCCTGGCGGGAGGCAATCAGCCCCAGCATTTT
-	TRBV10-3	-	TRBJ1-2	CAISESGSFRYGYTF	TGTGCCATCAGTGAGTCTGGGAGTTTTCGCTATGGCTACACCTTC
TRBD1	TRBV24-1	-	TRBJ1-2	CATSDPGQGEGGYTF	TGTGCCACCAGTGACCCTGGACAGGGTGAGGGTGGCTACACCTTC
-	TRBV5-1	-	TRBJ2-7	CASSSQTSTGDSSYEQYF	TGCGCCAGCAGCTCCCAAACTTCGACAGGCGACAGCTCCTACGAGCAGTACTTC
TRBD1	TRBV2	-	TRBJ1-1	CASSTGQVLNTEAFF	TGTGCCAGCAGTACGGGACAGGTGCTGAACACTGAAGCTTTCTTT
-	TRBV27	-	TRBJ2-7	CASSFNRDAYEQYF	TGTGCCAGCAGTTTCAACAGGGACGCCTACGAGCAGTACTTC
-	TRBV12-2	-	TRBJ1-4	CASFVKGAEKLFF	TGTGCAAGTTTTGTCAAAGGGGCGGAAAAACTGTTTTTT